The 6 T cell receptor beta chains given below trace back to one sample, sequenced in a study of T cell responses to AZD1222 COVID-19 vaccine (dated by TCRdb to 2020 to 2023). The time point tag for this specimen amounts to: baseline before first vaccination. In the paper's terms, the treatment or condition label means: meningococcal conjugate vaccine given as trial control. Library preparation employed the immunoSEQ multiplex PCR assay. The immuneACCESS repertoire file appears here via TCRdb, limited to in-frame rearrangements. These files lack a portion of the clones; in checked studies, under half of the deficit traces to unresolved V genes, and the cause of the others is not known. This sample holds 200,000 or so clones; roughly 91% were observed only once. Roughly 1% of the sample goes to the ten largest clones. Sequenced here: peripheral blood, sampled on day 0 of MenACWY control vaccination. Source of these receptors: an adult in good health.

The chain recombines TRBV5-8 with TRBJ1-1; D uncertain. This CDR3 is 14 amino acids long. The germline gives CDR1 SGHTS, CDR2 YDEGEE. Trimming removed 1 base at V and 0 bases at J, with 7 bases between. Written as DNA, the CDR3 is TGTGCCAGCAGCTTGTCCGGAGTGAACACTGAAGCTTTCTTT. Amino acid sequence: CASSLSGVNTEAFF.

The rearrangement links TRBV2 to TRBJ1-2; tentatively, D is TRBD1 (5 bases). The germline V gene encodes CDR1 SNHLY and CDR2 FYNNEI. CDR3 size: 15 residues. Trimming cost V 7 bases and J 0 bases, with 15 bases left between them. CDR3 sequence: CASIEDSVTNYGYTF. The CDR3 coding sequence is TGTGCCAGCATCGAAGACAGTGTGACTAACTATGGCTACACCTTC.

The chain is built from TRBV2 and TRBJ2-3; D is unresolved. The V end lost 0 bases, the J end lost 5 bases, and 15 bases lay between the germline ends. Looked up from germline, CDR1 is SNHLY and CDR2 is FYNNEI. This CDR3 has 16 residues. The CDR3 is CASSEANPVVRDTQYF. CDR3 DNA sequence: TGTGCCAGCAGTGAAGCTAACCCCGTAGTGAGAGATACGCAGTATTTT.

The rearrangement uses TRBV3-1 (or the pseudogene TRBV3-2) and TRBJ1-5; possible D gene TRBD1, 6 bases. V lost 4 bases and J lost 3, with 13 bases in between. Germline V gene sequence: CDR1 LGHDT, CDR2 YNNKEL (reference sequence). CDR3 length: 15 amino acids. The CDR3 is CASSRTDRINQPQHF. CDR3 DNA: TGTGCCAGCAGCCGGACTGACAGGATCAATCAGCCCCAGCATTTT.

The genes are TRBV12-3 or TRBV12-4 and TRBJ1-5; D is unresolved. Trimming left V 2 bases short and J 5 bases short, with 4 bases between. The CDR3 sequence is 12 residues long. The CDR3 DNA reads TGTGCCAGCAGTTTATCATATCAGCCCCAGCATTTT. This translates into CASSLSYQPQHF.

The chain employs TRBV19 and TRBJ2-4; D possibly matches TRBD1 or TRBD2 (7 bases each). Germline V gene lookup returns CDR1 LNHDA and CDR2 SQIVND (reference sequence). Trimming removed 4 bases from V and 6 bases from J, with 13 bases in between. There are 14 residues in the CDR3. Here the CDR3 reads CASSTSGGGNIQYF. For the CDR3, the DNA is TGTGCCAGTAGTACATCAGGGGGGGGAAACATTCAGTACTTC.